This TCR beta chain was observed in a study of neurological immune-mediated disorders. Findings and limits, study-wide: Patients with HTLV-1-associated myelopathy had the highest level of TCR clonal expansion, whereas patients with multiple sclerosis had the lowest level, falling beneath the level found in healthy controls.

This clonotype was counted many times. Its antigen is currently unknown. The study used blood bank volunteers in Maryland, USA, as healthy controls. PBMCs stored at -80 C, numbering 2 million, were the origin of the unsorted libraries. This CDR3 comprises 13 residues. Trimming left V 2 bases short and J 4 bases short, with 9 bases between. Germline CDR1 is SGHRS and CDR2 is YFSETQ. The yield of each sequencing run was over 190 million TCR-beta sequences from 15-18 subjects. TCRdb fed the 5' RACE reads into MiXCR, producing one record per CDR3 protein. The repertoire holds tens of thousands of distinct CDR3 sequences, with roughly 18% as singletons.

The chain is built from TRBV5-1 and TRBJ1-2, with D hard to call. The source of this sequence is a woman aged 40-49 years in good health. Sequenced material: PBMCs. The CDR3: CASSFSVGYGYTF. The CDR3 nucleotides are TGCGCCAGCAGCTTCTCTGTTGGCTATGGCTACACCTTC. Variable domain in full (rest from reference TRBV5-1 and TRBJ1-2): KAGVTQTPRYLIKTRGQQVTLSCSPISGHRSVSWYQQTPGQGLQFLFEYFSETQRNKGNFPGRFSGRQFSNSRSEMNVSTLELGDSALYLCASSFSVGYGYTFGSGTRLTVV.